These 32 T cell receptor beta chains came from one sample sequenced in a study of a mutant IDH1 vaccine in newly diagnosed glioma. The method was immunoSEQ multiplex PCR; TCRdb's version includes in-frame clones alone and lacks a portion of them. The sample lists around 100,000 clones, 85% to 90% occurring once. Regarding time point: week 11, during vaccination. Every vaccine dose comprised 300 ug of mutant IDH1 20-mer peptide plus topical imiquimod. These receptors lack a known antigen. The sequences come from PBMCs, collected from a glioma patient whose treatment included an IDH1 peptide vaccine. These receptor sequences come from a woman aged 45-65 years with glioma.

This chain joins TRBV7-9 and TRBJ1-3; 8 nucleotides match TRBD1. The CDR3 sequence is 15 residues long. The germline V gene encodes CDR1 SEHNR and CDR2 FQNEAQ (reference sequence). The junction had 6 bases not matched to a gene; V was cut back by 6 bases and J by 2 bases. CDR3 region: CASRATGGTGNTIYF. The CDR3 region has the DNA TGTGCCAGCAGAGCTACAGGGGGGACTGGAAACACCATATATTTT.

This CDR3 reads CASSLGQGREQYF. As DNA, the CDR3 is TGTGCCAGCAGCTTAGGACAGGGGCGCGAGCAGTACTTC. V usage is TRBV7-3 and J usage is TRBJ2-7, with 9 bases identical to TRBD1. With V trimmed by 2 bases and J by 6 bases, 2 bases remained unmatched. Germline V gene lookup returns CDR1 SGHTA and CDR2 FQGTGA. The length of the CDR3 is 13 residues.

V is TRBV4-1 and J is TRBJ2-7; tentatively, D is TRBD2 (6 bases). Germline CDR1 MGHRA, CDR2 YSYEKL. The CDR3 covers 14 residues. V was pared by 1 base and J by 1 base, with 8 bases between. The CDR3 is CASSQGAGSYEQYF. The DNA of the CDR3 is TGCGCCAGCAGCCAAGGGGCGGGGTCCTACGAGCAGTACTTC.

This chain connects TRBV5-4 to TRBJ1-3; no definite D call. In germline, CDR1 is SGHNT, CDR2 YYREEE (reference sequence). The V end was cut by 1 base, the J end by 7 bases, with 21 bases between. The CDR3 is 17 residues long. In nucleotides, the CDR3 is TGTGCCAGCAGCTTGAGTAGAGGCGGCGGTGGAGTGAACACCATATATTTT. This translates into CASSLSRGGGGVNTIYF.

The chain uses TRBV7-2 and TRBJ2-7; TRBD1 agrees at 9 bases. The junction had 6 bases not matched to a gene; V was cut back by 4 bases and J by 2 bases. The CDR3 spans 15 residues. Germline CDR1 reads SGHTA; CDR2 reads FQGNSA. CDR3 region: CASSWPGTGTYEQYF. In DNA form, the CDR3 reads TGTGCCAGCAGCTGGCCCGGGACAGGGACCTACGAGCAGTACTTC.

The rearrangement uses TRBV19 and TRBJ2-2; tentatively, D is TRBD1 or TRBD2 (5 bases each). Germline CDR1 LNHDA, CDR2 SQIVND (reference sequence). The V end lost 5 bases, the J end lost 3 bases, and 10 bases lay between the germline ends. The CDR3 sequence is 14 residues long. The CDR3 DNA reads TGTGCCAGTAGTGAGGGCAGGGACACCGGGGAGCTGTTTTTT. It yields the protein CASSEGRDTGELFF. The whole variable domain, remainder taken from reference TRBV19 and TRBJ2-2, is DGGITQSPKYLFRKEGQNVTLSCEQNLNHDAMYWYRQDPGQGLRLIYYSQIVNDFQKGDIAEGYSVSREKKESFPLTVTSAQKNPTAFYLCASSEGRDTGELFFGEGSRLTVL.

The CDR3 bases are TGTGCCAGCAGTGAAGGGACACACTATGGCTACACCTTC. Translated, it gives CASSEGTHYGYTF. The V call is TRBV6-1, the J call TRBJ1-2; weak D call: TRBD1 (5 bases). The germline V gene encodes CDR1 MNHNS and CDR2 SASEGT. Trimming cost V 1 base and J 3 bases, with 6 bases left between them. The CDR3 totals 13 residues.

The gene calls are TRBV5-1 and TRBJ2-1, with 7 nucleotides matching TRBD1. This CDR3 is 14 amino acids long. V was clipped by 6 bases and J by 2 bases; unmatched bases: 5. Germline values: CDR1 SGHRS, CDR2 YFSETQ. CDR3 nucleotide sequence: TGCGCCAGCACCTGGGGACAGACCTACAATGAGCAGTTCTTC. It specifies CASTWGQTYNEQFF.

V usage is TRBV7-9 and J usage is TRBJ2-3; D not certain. The CDR3 is made up of 12 amino acids. Trimming took 10 bases from V and 4 from J, leaving 12 bases between them. Germline V CDR1 and CDR2: SEHNR, FQNEAQ (reference sequence). The CDR3 region is CATVGVPDTQYF. The CDR3 nucleotides are TGTGCCACGGTAGGAGTCCCAGATACGCAGTATTTT.

This clone was observed a few times. This chain joins TRBV30 and TRBJ1-5; TRBD1 is a possible D gene (6 bases). CDR3 length equals 13 residues. Germline loops: CDR1 GTSNPN, CDR2 SVGIG (reference sequence). Trimming left V 1 base short and J 4 bases short, with 8 bases between. CDR3 nucleotide sequence: TGTGCCTGGAGTGGGCAGGGGAATCAGCCCCAGCATTTT. This encodes CAWSGQGNQPQHF. Looking up the rest from reference TRBV30 and TRBJ1-5 gives the full variable domain: SQTIHQWPATLVQPVGSPLSLECTVEGTSNPNLYWYRQAAGRGLQLLFYSVGIGQISSEVPQNLSASRPQDRQFILSSKKLLLSDSGFYLCAWSGQGNQPQHFGDGTRLSIL.

The V gene is TRBV5-1, the J gene TRBJ2-5, with TRBD2 matching over 10 bases. Judging by the DNA end, TRBJ2-7 fits better; the J call may be wrong. Per germline, CDR1 SGHRS and CDR2 YFSETQ. This CDR3 comprises 14 residues. The CDR3: CASGTSGMGGEQYF. CDR3 nucleotide sequence: TGCGCCAGCGGAACTAGCGGGATGGGGGGCGAGCAGTACTTC.

The CDR3 loop reads CASSHGGLLGGYSNQPQHF. DNA for the CDR3: TGCGCCAGCAGTCACGGGGGACTATTAGGCGGATATAGCAATCAGCCCCAGCATTTT. V usage is TRBV23-1 and J usage is TRBJ1-5; possible D gene TRBD1, 5 bases. TRBV23-1 is treated as an ORF (open reading frame) with a function not yet certain. CDR3 size: 19 residues. V shed 3 bases and J shed 0 bases, with 21 bases lying between them.

V and J are TRBV30 and TRBJ2-2; unclear D gene. The V end lost 0 bases, the J end lost 4 bases, and 3 bases lay between the germline ends. CDR3 size: 12 residues. Germline V gene sequence: CDR1 GTSNPN, CDR2 SVGIG (reference sequence). CDR3 nucleotides: TGTGCCTGGAGTGTAACCACCGGGGAGCTGTTTTTT. It codes for CAWSVTTGELFF. Full variable domain (remainder filled in from reference TRBV30 and TRBJ2-2): SQTIHQWPATLVQPVGSPLSLECTVEGTSNPNLYWYRQAAGRGLQLLFYSVGIGQISSEVPQNLSASRPQDRQFILSSKKLLLSDSGFYLCAWSVTTGELFFGEGSRLTVL.

V and J are TRBV30 and TRBJ2-7; D might be TRBD2 (5 bases). The CDR3 loop spans 13 amino acids. V lost 3 bases to trimming and J lost 4 bases, with 13 bases between them. Germline values: CDR1 GTSNPN, CDR2 SVGIG (reference sequence). The CDR3 bases are TGTGCCTGGAGAAGAGGGTGGCCATACGAGCAGTACTTC. This gives the protein CAWRRGWPYEQYF. Filled out from reference TRBV30 and TRBJ2-7, the complete variable domain reads SQTIHQWPATLVQPVGSPLSLECTVEGTSNPNLYWYRQAAGRGLQLLFYSVGIGQISSEVPQNLSASRPQDRQFILSSKKLLLSDSGFYLCAWRRGWPYEQYFGPGTRLTVT.

CDR3: CASSEALGTGGSYTF. The CDR3 DNA reads as TGTGCCAGCAGTGAAGCGCTTGGGACAGGGGGGAGCTACACCTTC. The chain uses TRBV2 and TRBJ1-2, with 11 bases that match TRBD1. Unmatched junction bases numbered 6, after V lost 0 bases and J lost 9 bases. The germline V gene has CDR1 SNHLY and CDR2 FYNNEI. The CDR3 is made up of 15 amino acids.

The chain has TRBV5-1 and TRBJ2-3; D may be TRBD2 (5 bases). The V end was cut by 0 bases, the J end by 4 bases, with 9 bases between. The V gene's germline CDR1 is SGHRS and CDR2 YFSETQ. This CDR3 is 14 amino acids long. This CDR3 is CASSLGQRADTQYF. As DNA, the CDR3 is TGCGCCAGCAGCTTGGGTCAGAGGGCAGATACGCAGTATTTT.

The CDR3 here is CASSYDYTQYF. The CDR3 nucleotides are TGTGCCAGCAGCTACGATTATACGCAGTATTTT. This rearrangement joins TRBV6-5 to TRBJ2-3; D unresolved. Trimming stripped 6 bases from V and 7 bases from J, with 8 bases between. The germline V gene encodes CDR1 MNHEY and CDR2 SVGAGI. This CDR3 region has 11 residues.

The V and J genes are TRBV5-1 and TRBJ2-7; D might be TRBD1 or TRBD2, each matching 6 bases. The V end lost 0 bases, the J end lost 4 bases, and 14 bases lay between the germline ends. This CDR3 has 15 amino acids. Germline-derived CDR1 and CDR2 are SGHRS and YFSETQ. CDR3 in amino acids: CASSLEGGRAYEQYF. The CDR3 bases are TGCGCCAGCAGCTTGGAAGGGGGGAGAGCGTACGAGCAGTACTTC. Using reference TRBV5-1 and TRBJ2-7 for the parts outside the CDR3, the full variable domain is KAGVTQTPRYLIKTRGQQVTLSCSPISGHRSVSWYQQTPGQGLQFLFEYFSETQRNKGNFPGRFSGRQFSNSRSEMNVSTLELGDSALYLCASSLEGGRAYEQYFGPGTRLTVT.

J is TRBJ2-7 and V is TRBV7-2, with 7 bases that match TRBD1. CDR3 length: 15 amino acids. With V trimmed by 4 bases and J by 3 bases, 9 bases remained unmatched. Germline CDR1 is SGHTA and CDR2 is FQGNSA. CDR3 sequence (DNA): TGTGCCAGCAGCTCCCCTCGGGACAGCATCTACGAGCAGTACTTC. It translates to CASSSPRDSIYEQYF.

This chain joins TRBV19 and TRBJ1-5; possibly TRBD1 for D (6 bases). The CDR3 spans 15 residues. Germline CDR1 LNHDA, CDR2 SQIVND (reference sequence). V was trimmed by 11 bases and J by 1 base, leaving 18 bases between them. The CDR3 region is CASKVGANSNQPQHF. The CDR3 nucleotides read TGTGCCTCCAAGGTGGGGGCCAACAGCAATCAGCCCCAGCATTTT.

V usage is TRBV27 and J usage is TRBJ2-3, with 8 bases that match TRBD2. The CDR3 is 18 amino acids. Germline CDR1 reads MNHEY; CDR2 reads SMNVEV (reference sequence). The V gene end was trimmed by 3 bases and the J gene end by 0 bases; junction bases not matched to a gene: 11. The CDR3 is CASSFLRTGGGSTDTQYF. The CDR3 nucleotides are TGTGCCAGCAGTTTCCTACGGACTGGCGGGGGGAGCACAGATACGCAGTATTTT.

The chain employs TRBV2 and TRBJ1-1; D call uncertain. With 9 bases removed from V and 0 bases from J, the gap between germline ends came to 20 bases. The germline CDR1 and CDR2 sequences are SNHLY and FYNNEI. The CDR3 is made up of 16 amino acids. The CDR3 loop is CASRKVRGSLNTEAFF. The CDR3 DNA sequence: TGTGCCAGTCGTAAAGTCAGAGGCTCCTTGAACACTGAAGCTTTCTTT.

This chain connects TRBV5-1 to TRBJ2-5, with 7 bases fitting TRBD1. Germline CDR1 SGHRS, CDR2 YFSETQ. CDR3 size: 16 residues. Unmatched junction bases numbered 9, after V lost 3 bases and J lost 1 base. In DNA, the CDR3 is TGCGCCAGCAGCTGGGGAATCGGGACAGTCCAAGAGACCCAGTACTTC. Amino acid sequence: CASSWGIGTVQETQYF.

Concerning this clone: The sample holds other DNA sequences that translate to the same CDR3. The chain uses TRBV6-1 and TRBJ2-7, with 13 bases fitting TRBD2. After removal of 4 bases from V and 1 base from J, the junction contained 1 base not matched to a gene. The CDR3 sequence is 15 residues long. Germline V gives CDR1 MNHNS, CDR2 SASEGT. CDR3 protein: CASSGLAGGSYEQYF. For the CDR3, the DNA is TGTGCCAGCAGTGGACTAGCGGGAGGTTCCTACGAGCAGTACTTC.

This rearrangement joins TRBV7-9 to TRBJ1-1, with D possibly TRBD1 on 5 matching bases. The CDR3 sequence is 12 residues long. Germline V CDR1 and CDR2: SEHNR, FQNEAQ (reference sequence). Trimming removed 1 base from V and 11 bases from J, with 11 bases in between. The CDR3 DNA reads TGTGCCAGCAGCTTAGGGGGGATGCGGGCTTTCTTT. Translating it yields CASSLGGMRAFF.

This sequence joins TRBV28 and TRBJ2-1; 9 bases agree with TRBD2. The CDR3 sequence is 15 residues long. CDR1 and CDR2 from the germline V gene are MDHEN and SYDVKM. The V and J ends lost 7 bases and 4 bases, in that order; junction bases with no gene match: 8. The CDR3 DNA follows: TGTGCCAGCACCCTGACTAGCGGTATATACAATGAGCAGTTCTTC. Translated: CASTLTSGIYNEQFF.

V is TRBV21-1 and J is TRBJ1-2; the table calls TRBD1, which could not be checked here. TRBV21-1 is an annotated pseudogene. The length of the CDR3 is 17 residues. The CDR3 loop reads CASSPRPDREWSYGYTF. The CDR3 nucleotides read TGTGCCAGCAGCCCACGCCCCGACAGGGAGTGGAGCTATGGCTACACCTTC.

The V call is TRBV5-1, the J call TRBJ1-2; D gene unclear. The CDR3 totals 13 residues. CDR1 is SGHRS and CDR2 is YFSETQ in the germline V gene. Between the trimmed V and J ends, which lost 0 bases and 5 bases, there was a span of 8 bases. The CDR3 spells CASSLGEVYGYTF. The CDR3 DNA sequence: TGCGCCAGCAGCTTGGGTGAGGTATATGGCTACACCTTC.

J is TRBJ2-1 and V is TRBV9, with D perhaps TRBD2 (6 bases). Per germline, CDR1 SGDLS and CDR2 YYNGEE. The CDR3 length is 14 residues. V was clipped by 4 bases and J by 8 bases, with 16 bases between them. The DNA for the CDR3 is TGTGCCAGCAGCCTCAATCGGGAGATGGATGAGCAGTTCTTC. This encodes CASSLNREMDEQFF.

This clone was detected only a few times. The rearrangement links TRBV9 to TRBJ2-5; the D gene is possibly TRBD1 (6 bases). Deletions cut 2 bases from V and 3 bases from J, with 11 bases between. The germline V gene encodes CDR1 SGDLS and CDR2 YYNGEE. The CDR3 is 14 amino acids. For the CDR3, the DNA is TGTGCCAGCAGCGTGGGTAACAGGGAAGAGACCCAGTACTTC. Amino acids: CASSVGNREETQYF.

This chain links TRBV6-1 with TRBJ1-2, with D tentatively TRBD1 (5 bases). Germline CDR1 MNHNS, CDR2 SASEGT. The CDR3 extends over 15 amino acids. V lost 6 bases to trimming and J lost 4 bases, with 18 bases between them. This CDR3 is CASRTYGGGSYGYTF. CDR3 nucleotides: TGTGCCAGCAGGACCTACGGGGGGGGGTCCTATGGCTACACCTTC.

This rearrangement joins TRBV30 to TRBJ1-6, with 7 bases lining up with TRBD1. With 2 bases clipped from V and 6 bases from J, the junction kept 4 bases outside the gene matches. The CDR3 contains 14 residues. Per germline, CDR1 GTSNPN and CDR2 SVGIG (reference sequence). The CDR3 DNA reads TGTGCCTGGAGTCTCCGGGACAGTAATTCACCCCTCCACTTT. It yields the protein CAWSLRDSNSPLHF.